This T cell receptor beta chain was retrieved from a study of PD-1 blockade in classical Hodgkin lymphoma. Study results and caveats: CD4+ TCR diversity rose significantly by C4D1, and CD8+ TCR diversity did not.

Every patient relapsed after autologous stem cell transplantation, and brentuximab vedotin exposure varied. This table comes from immunoSEQ multiplex PCR, and its TCRdb copy is limited to in-frame clones, with some not included. In the table there are tens of thousands of clones, 89% of which are singletons. As for this clone: The antigen remains undetermined.

The sequencing here drew on peripheral blood mononuclear cells (PBMCs), taken before the second cycle of nivolumab. The source of this sequence is a human donor with classical Hodgkin lymphoma.

The CDR3 DNA reads as TGTGCCAGCAGCGTCGCCGGGAACTCTGGAAACACCATATATTTT. Protein sequence: CASSVAGNSGNTIYF. This chain joins TRBV9 and TRBJ1-3, with unresolved D. CDR1 is SGDLS and CDR2 is YYNGEE in the germline V gene. The CDR3 sequence is 15 residues long. V was shortened by 2 bases and J by 0 bases, with 9 bases between the two germline ends.